The text below deals with one T cell receptor (beta chain). Germline V gene data show CDR1 as SGHTA and CDR2 as FQGNSA. The CDR3 length is 11 residues. V was pared by 5 bases and J by 7 bases, with 8 bases between. This sample was included in a study of blood T cell repertoires in COVID-19. Looking at the study overall: COVID-19 samples collected from the United States, Italy and Spain covered acute and convalescent phases. The cDNA or gDNA used as material had been derived from T cells, B-cell-depleted T cells, or PBMCs.

Per the original methods: Reference gene primers were amplified, and this amplification served to estimate nucleated cell counts. Using immunoSEQ multiplex PCR, the repertoire was profiled, and TCRdb retains in-frame clones only, with some absent. V and J calls and clone size are copied from that table; D and trimming were computed from the DNA. The repertoire holds about 210,000 clones, with about 85% as singletons. The chain links TRBV7-2 to TRBJ1-2; the D is unclear. The sample comprised peripheral blood. The receptor was derived from a woman of 80 years or more with acute or convalescent COVID-19. CDR3 sequence: CASSQRSGYTF. The CDR3 DNA sequence: TGTGCCAGCAGCCAACGTAGTGGCTACACCTTC.